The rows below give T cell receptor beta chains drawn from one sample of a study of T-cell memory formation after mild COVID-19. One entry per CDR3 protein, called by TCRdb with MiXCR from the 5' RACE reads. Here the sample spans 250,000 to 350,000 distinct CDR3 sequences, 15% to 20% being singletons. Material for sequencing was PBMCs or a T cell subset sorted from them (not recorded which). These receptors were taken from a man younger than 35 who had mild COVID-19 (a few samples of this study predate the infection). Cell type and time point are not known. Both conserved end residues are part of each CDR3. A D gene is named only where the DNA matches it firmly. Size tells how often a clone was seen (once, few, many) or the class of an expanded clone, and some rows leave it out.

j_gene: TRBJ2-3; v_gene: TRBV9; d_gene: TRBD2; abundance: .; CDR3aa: CASSASGAGGDTQYF; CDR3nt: TGTGCCAGCAGCGCCTCCGGAGCGGGGGGAGATACGCAGTATTTT
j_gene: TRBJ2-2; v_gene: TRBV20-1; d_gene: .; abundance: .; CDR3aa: CSARDGSRDLYTGELFF; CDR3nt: TGCAGTGCTAGAGATGGGTCCCGGGACCTTTACACCGGGGAGCTGTTTTTT
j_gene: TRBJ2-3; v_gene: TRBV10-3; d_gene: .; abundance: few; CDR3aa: CAIKNDGANTDTQYF; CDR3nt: TGTGCCATCAAAAACGATGGAGCCAACACAGATACGCAGTATTTT
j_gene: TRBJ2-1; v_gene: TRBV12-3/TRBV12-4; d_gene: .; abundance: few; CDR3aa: CASSSTVHYNEQFF; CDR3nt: TGTGCCAGCAGTTCCACCGTTCACTACAATGAGCAGTTCTTC
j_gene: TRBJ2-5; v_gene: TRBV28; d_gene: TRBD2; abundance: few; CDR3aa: CASRTGLAGYETQYF; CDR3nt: TGTGCCAGCAGAACCGGACTAGCGGGGTATGAGACCCAGTACTTC
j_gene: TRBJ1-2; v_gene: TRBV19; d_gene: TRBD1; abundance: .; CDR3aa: CASRATGVHGYTF; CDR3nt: TGTGCCAGTAGGGCCACAGGGGTCCATGGCTACACCTTC
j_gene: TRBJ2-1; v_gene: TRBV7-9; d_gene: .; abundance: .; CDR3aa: CASSLVRARYRTSPEQFF; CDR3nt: TGTGCCAGCAGCTTAGTAAGGGCCCGATATAGGACCAGCCCTGAGCAGTTCTTC
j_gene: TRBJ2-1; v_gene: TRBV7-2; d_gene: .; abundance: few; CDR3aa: CASSLAESNEQFF; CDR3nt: TGTGCCAGCAGCTTAGCGGAGAGTAATGAGCAGTTCTTC
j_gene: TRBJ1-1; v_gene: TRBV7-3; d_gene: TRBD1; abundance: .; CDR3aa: CASSRGGLLNTEAFF; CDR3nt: TGTGCCAGCAGCCGAGGGGGCCTTTTGAACACTGAAGCTTTCTTT
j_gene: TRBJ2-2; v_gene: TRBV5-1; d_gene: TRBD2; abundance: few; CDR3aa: CASSGAGALNTGELFF; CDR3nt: TGCGCCAGCAGCGGAGCGGGAGCTCTGAACACCGGGGAGCTGTTTTTT
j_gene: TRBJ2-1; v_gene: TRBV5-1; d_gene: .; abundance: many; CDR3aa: CASSNNPLWGYNEQFF; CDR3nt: TGCGCCAGCAGTAACAACCCTCTATGGGGTTACAATGAGCAGTTCTTC
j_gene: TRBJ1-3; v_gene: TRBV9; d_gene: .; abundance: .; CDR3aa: CASSVGPGPGNTIYF; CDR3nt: TGTGCCAGCAGCGTAGGCCCGGGGCCAGGAAACACCATATATTTT
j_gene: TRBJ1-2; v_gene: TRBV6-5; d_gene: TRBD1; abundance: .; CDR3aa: CASSQGQGRNINYGYTF; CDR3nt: TGTGCCAGCAGTCAAGGACAGGGGCGCAATATTAACTATGGCTACACCTTC
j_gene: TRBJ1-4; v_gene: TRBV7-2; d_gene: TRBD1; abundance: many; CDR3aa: CASSLDGTDEKLFF; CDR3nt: TGTGCCAGCAGCTTAGACGGGACAGATGAAAAACTGTTTTTT
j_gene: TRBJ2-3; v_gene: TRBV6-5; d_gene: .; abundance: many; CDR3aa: CASSYSPTDTQYF; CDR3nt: TGTGCCAGCAGTTACTCGCCCACAGATACGCAGTATTTT
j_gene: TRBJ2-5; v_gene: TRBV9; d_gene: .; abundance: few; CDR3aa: CASSVEGGGETQYF; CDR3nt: TGTGCCAGCAGCGTAGAGGGGGGAGGAGAGACCCAGTACTTC
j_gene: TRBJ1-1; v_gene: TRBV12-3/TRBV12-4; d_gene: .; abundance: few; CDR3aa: CASNQMGGTEAFF; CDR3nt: TGTGCCAGCAATCAAATGGGGGGCACTGAAGCTTTCTTT
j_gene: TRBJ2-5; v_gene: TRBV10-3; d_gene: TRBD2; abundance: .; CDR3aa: CASRSSGGESETQYF; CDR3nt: TGTGCCTCCAGGTCTAGCGGGGGGGAGTCAGAGACCCAGTACTTC
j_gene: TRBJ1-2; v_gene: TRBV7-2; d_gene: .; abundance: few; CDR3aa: CASSLGGQEHGYTF; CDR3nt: TGTGCCAGCAGCTTAGGTGGGCAGGAACATGGCTACACCTTC
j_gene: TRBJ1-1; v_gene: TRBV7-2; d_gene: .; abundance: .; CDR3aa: CASRQGLNTEAFF; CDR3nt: TGTGCCAGCCGTCAAGGGTTGAACACTGAAGCTTTCTTT
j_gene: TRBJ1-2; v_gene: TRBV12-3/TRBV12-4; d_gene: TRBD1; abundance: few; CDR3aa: CASSSGTGNPTF; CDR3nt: TGTGCCAGCAGCTCCGGGACAGGGAATCCCACCTTC
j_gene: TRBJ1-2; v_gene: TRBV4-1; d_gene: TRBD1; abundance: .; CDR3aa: CASSRGQGRYGYTF; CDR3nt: TGCGCCAGCAGCCGCGGACAGGGACGGTATGGCTACACCTTC
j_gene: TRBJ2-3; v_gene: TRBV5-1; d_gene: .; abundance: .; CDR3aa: CASSLEVPTDTQYF; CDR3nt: TGCGCCAGCAGTCTGGAGGTTCCGACAGATACGCAGTATTTT
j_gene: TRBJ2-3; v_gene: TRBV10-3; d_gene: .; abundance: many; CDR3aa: CAISEPDTDTQYF; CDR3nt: TGTGCCATCAGTGAGCCAGACACAGATACGCAGTATTTT
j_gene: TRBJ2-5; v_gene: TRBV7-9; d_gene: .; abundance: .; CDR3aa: CASSSPDTHQETQYF; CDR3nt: TGTGCCAGCAGCAGTCCGGACACTCATCAAGAGACCCAGTACTTC
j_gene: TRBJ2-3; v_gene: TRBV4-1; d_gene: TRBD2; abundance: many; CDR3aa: CASSQEGGAGGVRTQYF; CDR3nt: TGCGCCAGCAGCCAAGAAGGAGGAGCGGGGGGGGTGAGGACGCAGTATTTT
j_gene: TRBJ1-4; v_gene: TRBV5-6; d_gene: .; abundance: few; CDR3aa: CASSLERNEKLFF; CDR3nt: TGTGCCAGCAGCTTGGAGCGGAACGAAAAACTGTTTTTT
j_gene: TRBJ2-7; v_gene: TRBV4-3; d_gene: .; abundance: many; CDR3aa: CASSQDHRLGAEQYF; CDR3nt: TGCGCCAGCAGCCAAGACCACAGGCTGGGAGCCGAGCAGTACTTC
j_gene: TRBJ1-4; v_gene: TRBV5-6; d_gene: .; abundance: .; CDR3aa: CASSLVMGEKLFF; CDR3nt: TGTGCCAGCAGCTTGGTCATGGGAGAAAAACTGTTTTTT
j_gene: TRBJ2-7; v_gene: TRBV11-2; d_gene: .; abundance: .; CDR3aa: CASKSGGYEQYF; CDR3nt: TGTGCCAGCAAGAGCGGCGGCTACGAGCAGTACTTC
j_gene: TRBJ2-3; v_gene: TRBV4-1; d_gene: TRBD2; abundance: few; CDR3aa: CASSQDPTSGSTDTQYF; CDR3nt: TGCGCCAGCAGCCAAGATCCGACTAGCGGGTCCACAGATACGCAGTATTTT
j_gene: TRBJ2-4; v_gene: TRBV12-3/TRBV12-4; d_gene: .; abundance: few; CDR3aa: CASRGGLNIQYF; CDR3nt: TGTGCCAGCAGGGGGGGGCTGAACATTCAGTACTTC
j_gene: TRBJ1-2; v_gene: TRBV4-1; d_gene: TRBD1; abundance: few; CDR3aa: CASSQVNRGNGYTF; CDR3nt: TGCGCCAGCAGCCAAGTTAACAGGGGAAATGGCTACACCTTC
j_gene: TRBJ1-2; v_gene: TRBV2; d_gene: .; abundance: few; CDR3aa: CASSEAGGYTF; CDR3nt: TGTGCCAGCAGTGAAGCGGGAGGCTACACCTTC
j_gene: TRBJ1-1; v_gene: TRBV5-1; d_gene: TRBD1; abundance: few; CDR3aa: CASSLKTGVNTEAFF; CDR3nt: TGCGCCAGCAGCCTAAAGACAGGGGTGAACACTGAAGCTTTCTTT
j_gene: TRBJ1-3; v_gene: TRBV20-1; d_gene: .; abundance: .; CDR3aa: CSARPGHSGNTIYF; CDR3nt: TGCAGTGCTAGGCCGGGCCACTCTGGAAACACCATATATTTT
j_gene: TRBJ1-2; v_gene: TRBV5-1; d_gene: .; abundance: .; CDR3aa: CASSWDGPNYGYTF; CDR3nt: TGCGCCAGCAGCTGGGACGGACCTAACTATGGCTACACCTTC
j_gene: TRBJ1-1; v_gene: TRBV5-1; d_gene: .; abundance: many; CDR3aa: CASSLEGLNTEAFF; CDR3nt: TGCGCCAGCAGCTTGGAAGGCTTGAACACTGAAGCTTTCTTT
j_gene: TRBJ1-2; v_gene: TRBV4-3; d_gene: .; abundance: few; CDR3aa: CASSQGRDYGYTF; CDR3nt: TGCGCCAGCAGTCAGGGGAGGGACTATGGCTACACCTTC
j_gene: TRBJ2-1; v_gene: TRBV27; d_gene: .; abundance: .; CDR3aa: CASSPPRGYYNEQFF; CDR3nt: TGTGCCAGCAGTCCCCCCCGGGGCTATTACAATGAGCAGTTCTTC
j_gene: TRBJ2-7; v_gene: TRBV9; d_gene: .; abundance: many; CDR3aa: CASSPGTLHEQYF; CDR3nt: TGTGCCAGCAGCCCCGGGACCCTCCACGAGCAGTACTTC
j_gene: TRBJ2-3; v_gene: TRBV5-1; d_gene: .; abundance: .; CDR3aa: CASSALTGIADTQYF; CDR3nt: TGCGCCAGCAGCGCCCTTACAGGGATCGCAGATACGCAGTATTTT
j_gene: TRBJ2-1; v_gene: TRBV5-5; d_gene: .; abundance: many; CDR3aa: CASSPLGGLVSEQFF; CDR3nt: TGTGCCAGCAGCCCGCTGGGGGGTCTCGTGAGTGAGCAGTTCTTC
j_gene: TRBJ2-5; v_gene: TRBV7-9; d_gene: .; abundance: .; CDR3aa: CASSFRAGETQYF; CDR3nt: TGTGCCAGCAGCTTTCGTGCGGGGGAGACCCAGTACTTC
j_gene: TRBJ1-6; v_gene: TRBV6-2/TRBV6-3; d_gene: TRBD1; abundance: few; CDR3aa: CASRGTGRTYNSPLHF; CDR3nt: TGTGCCAGCAGAGGGACAGGTCGGACCTATAATTCACCCCTCCACTTT
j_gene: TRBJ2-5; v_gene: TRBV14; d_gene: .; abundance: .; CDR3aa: CASSQDSREQETQYF; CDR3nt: TGTGCCAGCAGCCAAGATAGCAGGGAGCAAGAGACCCAGTACTTC
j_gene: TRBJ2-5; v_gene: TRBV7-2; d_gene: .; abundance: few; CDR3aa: CASSLESGRTQYF; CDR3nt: TGTGCCAGCAGCTTAGAATCTGGCCGGACCCAGTACTTC